Following are 31 T cell receptor beta chains from one sample sequenced in a study of patients and donors after allogeneic stem cell transplantation (TCRdb year 2020). Library preparation was by RT-PCR. These reads were obtained on a NextSeq 550. TCRdb reanalyzed the raw reads on its own, using fastp at Q25 for trimming and MiXCR for clone calling, and kept in-frame beta chains. CDR3 protein sequences are deduplicated, and each keeps its most common genes and DNA. The sample data list approximately 90,000 distinct CDR3 sequences, and roughly 5.1% of these were observed just once. The ten largest account for less than 3% of the sample. Sequencing was carried out using blood, either unsorted or a sorted T cell fraction (not recorded which). These receptors were taken from a human donor who was either an allogeneic HSCT recipient or a stem cell or donor lymphocyte infusion donor (not recorded which). It is not recorded whose cells these are; they may come from a transplant donor.

This clonotype occurred many times. The chain carries TRBV20-1 and TRBJ1-5; TRBD1 agrees at 7 bases. This CDR3 is 15 amino acids long. With V trimmed by 7 bases and J by 4 bases, 13 bases remained unmatched. Germline V gene lookup returns CDR1 DFQATT and CDR2 SNEGSKA (reference sequence). CDR3 sequence reads: CSVGGAGTVNQPQHF. As DNA, the CDR3 is TGCAGTGTAGGAGGCGCCGGGACAGTGAATCAGCCCCAGCATTTT.

This clonotype was counted many times. The chain joins TRBV4-1 to TRBJ1-2, with 8 bases that match TRBD1. The germline V gene has CDR1 MGHRA and CDR2 YSYEKL. Trimming at V came to 0 bases and at J to 4 bases, leaving 7 bases not matched to a gene. The CDR3 runs 16 residues. CDR3 in DNA: TGCGCCAGCAGCCAAGAGCCGACGGGACAGGCCTATGGCTACACCTTC. Its translation: CASSQEPTGQAYGYTF.

This clonotype was observed a handful of times. The V and J genes are TRBV7-3 and TRBJ2-6, with D possibly matching TRBD1 (6 bases). Per the germline V gene, CDR1 is SGHTA and CDR2 is FQGTGA. Deletions cut 3 bases from V and 0 bases from J, with 15 bases between. This CDR3 spans 18 amino acids. The CDR3 DNA follows: TGTGCCAGCAGCTTGCTCGGGACACCTAACTCTGGGGCCAACGTCCTGACTTTC. It encodes CASSLLGTPNSGANVLTF.

This clonotype was recorded at least ten times. The chain has TRBV20-1 and TRBJ1-2; no clear D. This CDR3 has 15 residues. Germline CDR1 and CDR2: DFQATT and SNEGSKA (reference sequence). V was trimmed by 2 bases and J by 3 bases, leaving 16 bases between them. The CDR3 coding sequence is TGCAGTGCTAGACCGCCGGTGGGGAACTACTATGGCTACACCTTC. Translating gives CSARPPVGNYYGYTF.

This clonotype was found many times. This CDR3 is CASSVASSAPGELFF. In nucleotides, the CDR3 is TGTGCCAGCAGCGTCGCCTCTAGCGCCCCCGGGGAGCTGTTTTTT. The rearrangement joins TRBV7-2 to TRBJ2-2, with D possibly being TRBD2 (6 bases). The CDR3 consists of 15 residues. Germline lookup yields CDR1 SGHTA and CDR2 FQGNSA. V was clipped by 5 bases and J by 6 bases, with 16 bases between them.

This clonotype has at least ten counts. The chain links TRBV6-1 to TRBJ1-2, with 7 bases lining up with TRBD1. V lost 2 bases, J lost 3 bases, and 6 bases stayed unmatched. Germline V gene lookup returns CDR1 MNHNS and CDR2 SASEGT. CDR3 length equals 15 residues. The CDR3, as DNA: TGTGCCAGCAGTGAAACGACAGGGAATGACTATGGCTACACCTTC. This gives the protein CASSETTGNDYGYTF.

This clonotype was recorded at least ten times. The gene calls are TRBV5-5 and TRBJ1-2; D unresolved. With 4 bases removed from V and 0 bases from J, the gap between germline ends came to 13 bases. Per the germline V gene, CDR1 is SGHKS and CDR2 is YYEKEE (reference sequence). CDR3 length: 15 residues. CDR3 amino acids: CASSTDGRPNYGYTF. DNA of the CDR3: TGTGCCAGCAGCACGGACGGACGGCCTAACTATGGCTACACCTTC.

In this sample, this clonotype turned up many times. The chain links TRBV6-1 to TRBJ1-2, with 9 bases that match TRBD1. The J segment lost 4 bases and the V segment lost 6 bases, leaving 9 bases of the junction unmatched. Germline V gene sequence: CDR1 MNHNS, CDR2 SASEGT. The CDR3 sequence is 15 residues long. CDR3 nucleotides: TGTGCCAGCAGCCAGGGGACAGGGAACCGCTATGGCTACACCTTC. This sequence encodes CASSQGTGNRYGYTF.

This clonotype was observed a few times. This chain uses TRBV3-1 with TRBJ1-6, with D possibly matching TRBD1 (6 bases). The CDR3 covers 14 residues. Germline V gene data show CDR1 as LGHDT and CDR2 as YNNKEL (reference sequence). The V end was cut by 4 bases, the J end by 9 bases, with 13 bases between. The chain's CDR3 is CASSPTGMGSPLHF. The CDR3 DNA sequence: TGTGCCAGCAGCCCCACAGGGATGGGTTCACCCCTCCACTTT.

This clonotype has at least ten counts. J is TRBJ2-3 and V is TRBV20-1; 12 bases are shared with TRBD2. V lost 0 bases, J lost 3 bases, and 13 bases stayed unmatched. The CDR3 is 19 residues long. The germline CDR1 and CDR2 sequences are DFQATT and SNEGSKA (reference sequence). CDR3: CSARDSSGRARHGTDTQYF. DNA of the CDR3: TGCAGTGCTAGAGATTCTAGCGGGAGGGCAAGACACGGGACAGATACGCAGTATTTT.

The V and J genes are TRBV7-3 and TRBJ2-5, with D tentatively TRBD2 (6 bases). CDR3 size: 13 residues. Per the germline V gene, CDR1 is SGHTA and CDR2 is FQGTGA. Between the trimmed V and J ends, which lost 3 bases and 4 bases, there was a span of 9 bases. The CDR3 bases are TGTGCCAGCAGCTTCGTGGGGGGAGAGACCCAGTACTTC. Translated, it gives CASSFVGGETQYF.

This clonotype was found many times. The chain couples TRBV9 to TRBJ1-2; D remains unclear. The germline gives CDR1 SGDLS, CDR2 YYNGEE. The CDR3 sequence is 13 residues long. V was clipped by 3 bases and J by 3 bases, with 9 bases between them. The CDR3 protein is CASSAGMYYGYTF. CDR3 in DNA: TGTGCCAGCAGCGCCGGGATGTACTATGGCTACACCTTC.

By sample share, this clonotype is medium-sized. The CDR3 DNA reads as TGCGCCAGCAGTCTAGGCCTCCAAGAGACCCAGTACTTC. It yields the protein CASSLGLQETQYF. The gene calls are TRBV5-1 and TRBJ2-5, with D uncertain. V shed 5 bases and J shed 1 base, with 9 bases lying between them. The CDR3 contains 13 residues. Germline lookup yields CDR1 SGHRS and CDR2 YFSETQ.

The chain employs TRBV27 and TRBJ2-3; TRBD2 might be the D (6 bases). The V gene lost 0 bases and the J gene lost 4 bases, with 14 bases spanning the gap. The V gene's germline CDR1 is MNHEY and CDR2 SMNVEV (reference sequence). This CDR3 is built from 16 residues. DNA of the CDR3: TGTGCCAGCAGTTTATCGCGGGGACCCGCTGCAGATACGCAGTATTTT. Translation gives CASSLSRGPAADTQYF.

This clonotype was seen many times. V is TRBV2 and J is TRBJ2-3; D is unresolved. The germline V gene has CDR1 SNHLY and CDR2 FYNNEI. CDR3 length: 13 amino acids. Deletions cut 5 bases from V and 2 bases from J, with 8 bases between. CDR3 DNA: TGTGCCAGCAGTTTGGCTTTCACAGATACGCAGTATTTT. This gives the protein CASSLAFTDTQYF.

V is TRBV6-1 and J is TRBJ2-2, with 7 bases fitting TRBD2. This CDR3 spans 15 amino acids. Germline loops: CDR1 MNHNS, CDR2 SASEGT. Trimming cost V 2 bases and J 7 bases; bases outside gene matches: 7. CDR3 bases: TGTGCCAGCAGTGAATTAGCGGGCGCTAGCGGGGAGCTGTTTTTT. Its translation: CASSELAGASGELFF.

This clonotype has ten or more counts. Written as DNA, the CDR3 is TGCAGTGCCCTTGACAGCACAACTAATGAAAAACTGTTTTTT. This encodes CSALDSTTNEKLFF. This chain uses TRBV20-1 with TRBJ1-4, with a weak D call TRBD1 (5 bases). The CDR3 consists of 14 residues. The germline V and J ends were trimmed by 6 bases and 0 bases, with 11 bases remaining between them. The germline V gene has CDR1 DFQATT and CDR2 SNEGSKA (reference sequence).

A remark on this clonotype: Just one base apart from a much larger clone, this may be a read error. Lacking the conserved final phenylalanine or tryptophan, this CDR3 likely reflects a read error. The rearrangement links TRBV9 to TRBJ1-2, with D possibly matching TRBD1 (5 bases). V shed 4 bases and J shed 0 bases, with 10 bases lying between them. The CDR3 consists of 14 residues. The germline V gene has CDR1 SGDLS and CDR2 YYNGEE. CDR3 region: CASSPVGANYGYTL. The CDR3 region has the DNA TGTGCCAGCAGCCCCGTGGGGGCTAACTATGGCTACACCCTC.

Ten or more counts support this clonotype. The gene calls are TRBV11-2 and TRBJ2-1, with 10 bases that match TRBD2. V lost 11 bases and J lost 9; bases outside the gene matches: 10. This CDR3 is 13 amino acids long. The germline CDR1 and CDR2 sequences are SGHAT and FQNNGV. CDR3 bases: TGTGCCGTCGCTAGCGGGAGTTTCAGTGAGCAGTTCTTC. Translated, it gives CAVASGSFSEQFF.

A note on this clonotype: A read error may explain this, as a much larger clone is one base away. The chain couples TRBV12-3 or TRBV12-4 to TRBJ1-5; the D gene is possibly TRBD1 (5 bases). The CDR3 has 16 amino acids. CDR3 in DNA: TGTGCCAGCTCCCTTCGGGGGGGTTTTAGCAATCAGCCCCAGCGTTTT. The encoded protein is CASSLRGGFSNQPQRF.

This clonotype has a count of ten or more. The gene calls are TRBV28 and TRBJ2-1; 8 bases agree with TRBD2. J lost 15 bases, V lost 2 bases, and 12 bases had no gene match. Germline CDR1 MDHEN, CDR2 SYDVKM. The CDR3 extends over 14 amino acids. The DNA for the CDR3 is TGTGCCAGCAGTTTAGTAGGTAGCGGGATGCGGCGGTTCTTC. It codes for CASSLVGSGMRRFF.

This clonotype was counted many times. The CDR3 protein is CASSNIRTGGSYNSPLHF. CDR3 bases: TGTGCCAGCAGCAACATTCGGACAGGGGGCTCCTATAATTCACCCCTCCACTTT. The chain recombines TRBV12-3 or TRBV12-4 with TRBJ1-6; 10 bases fit TRBD1. The CDR3 consists of 18 residues. V was clipped by 6 bases and J by 0 bases; unmatched bases: 8.

This clonotype was detected many times. The gene calls are TRBV18 and TRBJ2-7, with no clear D. CDR1 is KGHSH, CDR2 LQKENI, per germline. The CDR3 spans 16 residues. The ends were cut back, 0 bases at V and 3 bases at J, with 15 bases in the middle. In nucleotides, the CDR3 is TGTGCCAGCTCACCACCGGGCTCCTCAGCAAACTACGAGCAGTACTTC. The encoded protein is CASSPPGSSANYEQYF.

The chain employs TRBV20-1 and TRBJ1-6, with a possible D match to TRBD1 (6 bases). The CDR3 has 14 amino acids. The germline gives CDR1 DFQATT, CDR2 SNEGSKA (reference sequence). The ends were cut back, 3 bases at V and 6 bases at J, with 12 bases in the middle. CDR3 residues: CSASSGAGNSPLHF. DNA of the CDR3: TGCAGTGCTAGTTCGGGGGCCGGTAATTCACCCCTCCACTTT.

This clonotype was seen at least ten times. The V and J genes are TRBV5-1 and TRBJ2-1; D gene uncertain. Trimming pared 0 bases from V and 5 bases from J, leaving 6 bases between. Germline V gives CDR1 SGHRS, CDR2 YFSETQ. The CDR3 totals 13 residues. The DNA of the CDR3 is TGCGCCAGCAGCTTGGGTGCGGACAATGAGCAGTTCTTC. Protein sequence: CASSLGADNEQFF.

This clonotype was picked up a small number of times. This chain uses TRBV5-1 with TRBJ1-3; weak D call: TRBD1 (6 bases). The CDR3 length is 14 residues. Germline CDR1 is SGHRS and CDR2 is YFSETQ. Trimming left V 5 bases short and J 4 bases short, with 13 bases between. The CDR3 protein is CASSGGGYGNTIYF. Here the CDR3 DNA reads TGCGCCAGCAGTGGCGGGGGCTACGGAAACACCATATATTTT.

As regards this clonotype: Possible read error: a much larger clone is one base away. The gene calls are TRBV7-2 and TRBJ2-1; the D gene is possibly TRBD2 (7 bases). This CDR3 contains 14 residues. CDR1 is SGHTA, CDR2 FQGNSA, per germline. The chain's CDR3 is CASSFGGPYNGQFF. DNA of the CDR3: TGTGCCAGCAGCTTCGGGGGGCCCTACAATGGGCAGTTCTTC.

This clonotype has at least ten counts. This rearrangement joins TRBV6-5 to TRBJ2-3; D uncertain. Trimming stripped 0 bases from V and 9 bases from J, with 7 bases between. The CDR3 loop spans 12 amino acids. Germline lookup yields CDR1 MNHEY and CDR2 SVGAGI. In DNA, the CDR3 is TGTGCCAGCAGTTACTCGGGCGGAACGCAGTATTTT. Its translation: CASSYSGGTQYF.

In its sample, this clonotype was seen many times. The rearrangement links TRBV6-1 to TRBJ1-2; perhaps TRBD1 as D (5 bases). Trimming took off 5 bases at V and 8 bases at J, with 6 bases between the two ends. The CDR3 spans 10 residues. Germline assignment: CDR1 MNHNS and CDR2 SASEGT. The CDR3 loop is CASSKGGYTF. DNA of the CDR3: TGTGCCAGCAGTAAGGGGGGCTACACCTTC.

This clonotype was found a few times. The V call is TRBV7-3, the J call TRBJ2-1; D is tentatively TRBD1 or TRBD2 (5 bases each). Germline V gives CDR1 SGHTA, CDR2 FQGTGA. The germline V and J ends were trimmed by 5 bases and 6 bases, with 17 bases remaining between them. CDR3 length equals 15 residues. The CDR3 loop is CASSPHLPGLNEQFF. Here the CDR3 DNA reads TGTGCCAGCAGCCCGCATCTTCCGGGGCTCAATGAGCAGTTCTTC. The full variable domain, in which reference TRBV7-3 and TRBJ2-1 provide the parts outside the CDR3, is GAGVSQTPSNKVTEKGKYVELRCDPISGHTALYWYRQSLGQGPEFLIYFQGTGAADDSGLPNDRFFAVRPEGSVSTLKIQRTERGDSAVYLCASSPHLPGLNEQFFGPGTRLTVL.

This clonotype qualifies as medium-sized (0.01 to 0.1%). The chain employs TRBV7-9 and TRBJ1-1; D gene ambiguous. V shed 1 base and J shed 4 bases, with 7 bases lying between them. The CDR3 runs to 13 residues. Per the germline V gene, CDR1 is SEHNR and CDR2 is FQNEAQ (reference sequence). The CDR3 sequence is CASSLVATTEAFF. DNA of the CDR3: TGTGCCAGCAGCTTAGTCGCCACCACTGAAGCTTTCTTT. Drawing the rest from reference TRBV7-9 and TRBJ1-1, the complete variable domain is DTGVSQNPRHKITKRGQNVTFRCDPISEHNRLYWYRQTLGQGPEFLTYFQNEAQLEKSRLLSDRFSAERPKGSFSTLEIQRTEQGDSAMYLCASSLVATTEAFFGQGTRLTVV.